What follows are 18 T cell receptor beta chains derived from one specimen sequenced in a study of cytomegalovirus exposure and HLA in healthy donors. The PCR employed 60 Vbeta primers together with 13 Jbeta primers. Sequenced by immunoSEQ multiplex PCR; TCRdb stores in-frame clones only, minus some. The sample lists under 200,000 clones, around 80% seen once, with around 0.69% in the top ten. Specimen: PBMCs. All receptors come from a woman in her forties in good health and CMV-seronegative.

The chain links TRBV7-9 to TRBJ1-5; D remains ambiguous. The germline V gene encodes CDR1 SEHNR and CDR2 FQNEAQ (reference sequence). This CDR3 region has 13 residues. Trimming cost V 5 bases and J 4 bases, with 9 bases left between them. CDR3 sequence reads: CASSPGRNQPQHF. The CDR3 bases are TGTGCCAGCAGCCCAGGCAGGAATCAGCCCCAGCATTTT.

CDR3 in DNA: TGTGCCAGCTCGGTGGGACAGTCCTACGAGCAGTACTTC. It specifies CASSVGQSYEQYF. The rearrangement links TRBV18 to TRBJ2-7; 7 nucleotides align to TRBD1. The CDR3 has 13 amino acids. J lost 1 base, V lost 6 bases, and 3 bases had no gene match. Germline V gene data show CDR1 as KGHSH and CDR2 as LQKENI.

This clone was detected once. The J gene is TRBJ2-1, the V gene TRBV7-9; D might be TRBD2 (5 bases). Trimming cost V 8 bases and J 6 bases, with 23 bases left between them. The CDR3 runs 16 residues. Looked up from germline, CDR1 is SEHNR and CDR2 is FQNEAQ (reference sequence). CDR3 in amino acids: CASSPIEGGLINEQFF. Here the CDR3 DNA reads TGTGCCAGCTCCCCTATCGAAGGAGGACTGATCAATGAGCAGTTCTTC.

Remarks on this clone: Sequence at one end of the junction differs from germline and may be a read error. The J gene is TRBJ1-1, the V gene TRBV7-9; 10 nucleotides align to TRBD1. The CDR3 is 17 residues long. CDR1 and CDR2 from the germline V gene are SEHNR and FQNEAQ (reference sequence). The CDR3 protein is CSSSSRDRGRENTEAFF. As DNA, the CDR3 is TGTTCCAGCAGCTCCCGGGACAGGGGTCGGGAGAATACTGAAGCTTTCTTT.

This clone was detected once. The chain has TRBV29-1 and TRBJ2-7; 9 bases map to TRBD1. The germline V gene has CDR1 SQVTM and CDR2 ANQGSEA. Trimming cost V 7 bases and J 5 bases; bases outside gene matches: 12. The CDR3 extends over 14 amino acids. Written as DNA, the CDR3 is TGCAGCGCTAAGACCGGGACAGGGCGGCACGAGCAGTACTTC. The encoded protein is CSAKTGTGRHEQYF.

This chain joins TRBV2 and TRBJ2-1; 8 nucleotides match TRBD2. J was trimmed by 9 bases and V by 6 bases; bases with no gene match: 19. The germline V gene encodes CDR1 SNHLY and CDR2 FYNNEI. This CDR3 comprises 17 residues. CDR3 region: CASSPGLGRGGGSEQFF. DNA for the CDR3: TGTGCCAGCAGCCCCGGACTAGGACGGGGGGGCGGAAGTGAGCAGTTCTTC.

This chain links TRBV6-5 with TRBJ1-4; D is ambiguous. The CDR3 covers 14 residues. CDR1 and CDR2 from the germline V gene are MNHEY and SVGAGI. V shed 2 bases and J shed 5 bases, with 9 bases lying between them. The chain's CDR3 is CASSYGQRNEKLFF. In DNA, the CDR3 is TGTGCCAGCAGTTACGGGCAGAGAAATGAAAAACTGTTTTTT.

The chain couples TRBV27 to TRBJ1-1; TRBD1 agrees at 10 bases. J lost 5 bases, V lost 3 bases, and 3 bases had no gene match. The CDR3 runs to 14 residues. CDR1 and CDR2 from the germline V gene are MNHEY and SMNVEV (reference sequence). CDR3 in amino acids: CASSLRTGGTEAFF. CDR3 DNA: TGTGCCAGCAGTTTGCGGACAGGGGGGACTGAAGCTTTCTTT.

In regard to this clone: The sample contains more than one DNA sequence encoding this CDR3. The CDR3 is CASSLEGQGNQPQHF. CDR3 nucleotide sequence: TGCGCCAGCAGCTTGGAAGGACAGGGGAATCAGCCCCAGCATTTT. The chain has TRBV5-1 and TRBJ1-5; 9 bases fit TRBD1. Trimming at V came to 0 bases and at J to 4 bases, leaving 2 bases not matched to a gene. CDR1 is SGHRS, CDR2 YFSETQ, per germline. CDR3 length: 15 amino acids.

The chain recombines TRBV5-1 with TRBJ1-1; 10 bases agree with TRBD1. Germline V CDR1 and CDR2: SGHRS, YFSETQ. The V gene end was trimmed by 0 bases and the J gene end by 6 bases; junction bases not matched to a gene: 2. The CDR3 runs 14 residues. The CDR3 DNA reads as TGCGCCAGCAGCTTGGGGGACAGGGGCTCTGAAGCTTTCTTT. Protein sequence: CASSLGDRGSEAFF.

The table lists this clone with a few counts. This sequence joins TRBV9 and TRBJ1-1; no clear D gene. The V gene's germline CDR1 is SGDLS and CDR2 YYNGEE. With 2 bases removed from V and 0 bases from J, the gap between germline ends came to 8 bases. The CDR3 is made up of 14 amino acids. The CDR3 DNA reads as TGTGCCAGCAGCGTCTTGGCAGTGAACACTGAAGCTTTCTTT. Translating it yields CASSVLAVNTEAFF.

This chain connects TRBV11-3 to TRBJ1-1; D is unresolved. The germline CDR1 and CDR2 sequences are SGHNT and YENEEA. The CDR3 totals 13 residues. V lost 6 bases and J lost 1, with 9 bases in between. CDR3 protein: CASRPDTNTEAFF. Here the CDR3 DNA reads TGTGCCAGCAGACCAGACACGAACACTGAAGCTTTCTTT. Filled out from reference TRBV11-3 and TRBJ1-1, the complete variable domain reads EAGVVQSPRYKIIEKKQPVAFWCNPISGHNTLYWYLQNLGQGPELLIRYENEEAVDDSQLPKDRFSAERLKGVDSTLKIQPAELGDSAVYLCASRPDTNTEAFFGQGTRLTVV.

In this sample, this clone turned up once. This chain connects TRBV29-1 to TRBJ1-2; possible D gene TRBD1, 6 bases. Germline V gene sequence: CDR1 SQVTM, CDR2 ANQGSEA. V was pared by 1 base and J by 10 bases, with 16 bases between. CDR3 length: 13 residues. The CDR3 reads CSVEGTGSLDYTF. In nucleotides, the CDR3 is TGCAGCGTTGAAGGTACAGGGTCCCTTGACTACACCTTC. The full variable domain, completed using reference TRBV29-1 and TRBJ1-2, is SAVISQKPSRDICQRGTSLTIQCQVDSQVTMMFWYRQQPGQSLTLIATANQGSEATYESGFVIDKFPISRPNLTFSTLTVSNMSPEDSSIYLCSVEGTGSLDYTFGSGTRLTVV.

The V and J genes are TRBV27 and TRBJ2-2, with TRBD1 matching 10 bases. The germline V gene encodes CDR1 MNHEY and CDR2 SMNVEV (reference sequence). The junction had 5 bases not matched to a gene; V was cut back by 8 bases and J by 5 bases. The CDR3 runs 14 residues. For the CDR3, the DNA is TGTGCCAGCGGGGGACAGGGGCGGACCGGGGAGCTGTTTTTT. Translating gives CASGGQGRTGELFF.

As regards this clone: Relative to the germline gene, one junction end is altered; a read error may explain this. V gene TRBV29-1 combines with J gene TRBJ2-7; 7 bases map to TRBD1. The CDR3 spans 11 residues. CDR1 is SQVTM and CDR2 is ANQGSEA in the germline V gene. CDR3 DNA: TGCAGCGTCGCCGACAGGGCTAGACAGTGCTTC. It codes for CSVADRARQCF.

The chain is built from TRBV29-1 and TRBJ1-1, with a possible D match to TRBD1 (5 bases). Per the germline V gene, CDR1 is SQVTM and CDR2 is ANQGSEA. V lost 3 bases and J lost 5, with 13 bases in between. The CDR3 spans 13 residues. The CDR3 DNA is TGCAGCGTTGAGGTAGGCCGGGGGACTGAAGCTTTCTTT. Protein: CSVEVGRGTEAFF.

In its sample, this clone was seen once. V and J are TRBV5-6 and TRBJ1-3; D is unresolved. This CDR3 region has 16 residues. Trimming took off 0 bases at V and 0 bases at J, with 10 bases between the two ends. CDR1 and CDR2 (germline): SGHDT, YYEEEE. The CDR3 DNA follows: TGTGCCAGCAGCTTGGGGGCGAAGAGCTCTGGAAACACCATATATTTT. This gives the protein CASSLGAKSSGNTIYF.

The rearrangement links TRBV27 to TRBJ2-1; 9 bases agree with TRBD1. CDR3 size: 14 residues. Trimming took 6 bases from V and 5 from J; bases not matched to a gene: 5. The germline V gene encodes CDR1 MNHEY and CDR2 SMNVEV (reference sequence). This chain's CDR3 is CASSPGQGHNEQFF. CDR3 DNA: TGTGCCAGCAGCCCGGGACAGGGTCACAATGAGCAGTTCTTC.